The 29 T cell receptor beta chains presented below share a single source sample, sequenced in a study of cytomegalovirus exposure and HLA in healthy donors. The PCR ran on 60 Vbeta and 13 Jbeta primers. Some clones are missing from TCRdb's copy, which holds only in-frame ones; the method was immunoSEQ multiplex PCR. The sample has under 150,000 clones, about 84% seen once. Sequenced: PBMCs. The receptor source for this set is a middle-aged woman in good health and CMV-seropositive.

The gene calls are TRBV5-1 and TRBJ2-5; 9 bases map to TRBD1. The CDR3 covers 13 residues. Germline V CDR1 and CDR2: SGHRS, YFSETQ. The J segment lost 5 bases and the V segment lost 7 bases, leaving 6 bases of the junction unmatched. The CDR3 spells CASGRQGDETQYF. CDR3 nucleotides: TGCGCCAGCGGAAGACAGGGGGATGAGACCCAGTACTTC.

The chain has TRBV30 and TRBJ1-5; D perhaps matches TRBD1 (5 bases). V was trimmed by 2 bases and J by 7 bases, leaving 12 bases between them. The CDR3 extends over 13 amino acids. CDR1 is GTSNPN, CDR2 SVGIG, per germline (reference sequence). The chain's CDR3 is CAWSRQYGQPQHF. The DNA for the CDR3 is TGTGCCTGGAGTCGACAGTACGGGCAGCCCCAGCATTTT.

The chain has TRBV7-9 and TRBJ1-4; 10 positions match TRBD1. The length of the CDR3 is 15 residues. CDR1 SEHNR and CDR2 FQNEAQ come from the germline V gene (reference sequence). V trimming: 5 bases; J trimming: 6 bases; junction bases outside the gene matches: 6. The DNA for the CDR3 is TGTGCCAGCAGCCCCGGGACAGGGGAGGATGAAAAACTGTTTTTT. Protein: CASSPGTGEDEKLFF.

V gene TRBV19 combines with J gene TRBJ1-1; a possible D gene is TRBD1 (6 bases). With 6 bases removed from V and 3 bases from J, the gap between germline ends came to 14 bases. This CDR3 region has 14 residues. Germline V gene sequence: CDR1 LNHDA, CDR2 SQIVND (reference sequence). CDR3 nucleotide sequence: TGTGCCAGTAGGACTCCCGGGGGGCACACTGAAGCTTTCTTT. This codes for CASRTPGGHTEAFF.

The rearrangement joins TRBV7-8 to TRBJ1-5; D possibly corresponds to TRBD1 (5 bases). Germline values: CDR1 SGHVS, CDR2 FQNEAQ. There are 15 residues in the CDR3. The V end was cut by 1 base, the J end by 0 bases, with 7 bases between. The CDR3, as DNA: TGTGCCAGCAGCTTAGTGGGGGGTAGCAATCAGCCCCAGCATTTT. Residues: CASSLVGGSNQPQHF.

The chain couples TRBV6-5 to TRBJ2-5, with TRBD2 matching 8 bases. V dropped 4 bases and J dropped 7; count of bases not matched to a gene: 14. Per the germline V gene, CDR1 is MNHEY and CDR2 is SVGAGI. The CDR3 extends over 16 amino acids. In DNA form, the CDR3 reads TGTGCCAGCAGTTCAAGCGGGAGTGCTATAGGAAGGACCCAGTACTTC. It is translated as CASSSSGSAIGRTQYF.

This sequence joins TRBV6-1 and TRBJ2-1, with 7 bases that match TRBD2. This CDR3 is built from 13 residues. Germline assignment: CDR1 MNHNS and CDR2 SASEGT. CDR3: CASGIGRENEQFF. CDR3 DNA: TGTGCGAGCGGGATAGGGAGGGAGAATGAGCAGTTCTTC.

This clone was seen just once. CDR3: CSVVRLGQGYTGELFF. In DNA, the CDR3 is TGCAGCGTTGTTCGGTTGGGACAGGGTTACACCGGGGAGCTGTTTTTT. J is TRBJ2-2 and V is TRBV29-1, with 9 bases that match TRBD1. The CDR3 is 16 amino acids. Germline CDR1 is SQVTM and CDR2 is ANQGSEA. V shed 4 bases and J 3 bases; nucleotides not matched to a gene: 9.

V and J are TRBV7-9 and TRBJ2-7; D is uncertain. CDR1 is SEHNR, CDR2 FQNEAQ, per germline (reference sequence). V was shortened by 5 bases and J by 2 bases, with 16 bases between the two germline ends. The CDR3 runs 15 residues. The CDR3 DNA reads TGTGCCAGCAGCCCGCTGCTTCCCCACACCTACGAGCAGTACTTC. Its translation is CASSPLLPHTYEQYF.

The rearrangement links TRBV10-2 to TRBJ2-2, with 7 bases fitting TRBD1. Germline CDR1 and CDR2: WSHSY and SAAADI. CDR3 length: 15 residues. V lost 3 bases, J lost 3 bases, and 4 bases stayed unmatched. CDR3 residues: CASSENQGDTGELFF. The CDR3 bases are TGCGCCAGCAGTGAAAACCAGGGGGACACCGGGGAGCTGTTTTTT.

The chain joins TRBV6-1 to TRBJ2-7; no clear D. The germline V gene encodes CDR1 MNHNS and CDR2 SASEGT. The length of the CDR3 is 16 residues. Trimming stripped 0 bases from V and 3 bases from J, with 15 bases between. CDR3 in DNA: TGTGCCAGCAGTGAAGCGCAGGCTTATTTAAACTACGAGCAGTACTTC. Protein: CASSEAQAYLNYEQYF.

This chain joins TRBV29-1 and TRBJ2-3; 13 positions match TRBD2. Germline V gene sequence: CDR1 SQVTM, CDR2 ANQGSEA. The CDR3 is 15 residues long. The junction had 6 bases not matched to a gene; V was cut back by 7 bases and J by 2 bases. CDR3 loop: CSAGTSGIPTDTQYF. As DNA, the CDR3 is TGCAGCGCCGGGACTAGCGGGATCCCCACAGATACGCAGTATTTT.

The CDR3 spells CASSQESHVNEQFF. In DNA, the CDR3 is TGCGCCAGCAGCCAAGAGAGTCACGTCAATGAGCAGTTCTTC. The chain employs TRBV4-1 and TRBJ2-1; no firm D call. V was trimmed by 0 bases and J by 6 bases, leaving 9 bases between them. This CDR3 has 14 residues. The V gene's germline CDR1 is MGHRA and CDR2 YSYEKL.

The V and J genes are TRBV6-6 and TRBJ2-7, with 13 positions matching TRBD2. Trimming removed 2 bases from V and 5 bases from J; junction bases left unmatched: 6. Germline CDR1 is MNHNY and CDR2 is SVGAGI (reference sequence). CDR3 length: 16 amino acids. CDR3 coding DNA: TGTGCCAGCAGTTACCCGGGACTAGCGGGAAAGAACGAGCAGTACTTC. It codes for CASSYPGLAGKNEQYF.

This clone was detected only a few times. This chain connects TRBV20-1 to TRBJ1-1; 7 bases match TRBD1. This CDR3 contains 11 residues. Germline CDR1 reads DFQATT; CDR2 reads SNEGSKA (reference sequence). The CDR3 here is CKTGPSTEAFF. The CDR3 DNA reads as TGCAAGACAGGGCCCAGCACTGAAGCTTTCTTT.

This chain joins TRBV7-9 and TRBJ1-2; tentative D call: TRBD1 (5 bases). The V gene's germline CDR1 is SEHNR and CDR2 FQNEAQ (reference sequence). This CDR3 spans 16 amino acids. V shed 0 bases and J shed 4 bases, with 15 bases lying between them. The chain's CDR3 is CASSLARDPIAYGYTF. The DNA for the CDR3 is TGTGCCAGCAGCTTAGCGCGGGACCCCATAGCCTATGGCTACACCTTC. Combining the CDR3 with reference TRBV7-9 and TRBJ1-2 gives the whole variable domain DTGVSQNPRHKITKRGQNVTFRCDPISEHNRLYWYRQTLGQGPEFLTYFQNEAQLEKSRLLSDRFSAERPKGSFSTLEIQRTEQGDSAMYLCASSLARDPIAYGYTFGSGTRLTVV.

The chain recombines TRBV27 with TRBJ1-2; D remains unclear. The length of the CDR3 is 13 residues. Per germline, CDR1 MNHEY and CDR2 SMNVEV (reference sequence). V lost 2 bases and J lost 1, with 5 bases in between. CDR3 amino acids: CASSLRFNYGYTF. The CDR3 bases are TGTGCCAGCAGTTTACGGTTTAACTATGGCTACACCTTC.

The rearrangement links TRBV7-8 to TRBJ2-7; 10 bases are shared with TRBD2. CDR3 size: 15 residues. Germline CDR1 SGHVS, CDR2 FQNEAQ. The ends lost 4 bases at V and 4 bases at J; junction bases unmatched: 7. CDR3 DNA: TGTGCCAGCAGCTCACAAGCGGGAGGGGTGTACGAGCAGTACTTC. Its protein product is CASSSQAGGVYEQYF. Full variable domain (outside the CDR3, taken from reference TRBV7-8 and TRBJ2-7): GAGVSQSPRYKVAKRGQDVALRCDPISGHVSLFWYQQALGQGPEFLTYFQNEAQLDKSGLPSDRFFAERPEGSVSTLKIQRTQQEDSAVYLCASSSQAGGVYEQYFGPGTRLTVT.

The rearrangement joins TRBV30 to TRBJ2-5; 13 nucleotides align to TRBD2. CDR1 and CDR2 from the germline V gene are GTSNPN and SVGIG (reference sequence). With V trimmed by 0 bases and J by 5 bases, 3 bases remained unmatched. The length of the CDR3 is 15 residues. The CDR3, as DNA: TGTGCCTGGAGTGTAGGACTAGCGGGAGCGGAGACCCAGTACTTC. It encodes CAWSVGLAGAETQYF.

This clone has only one observation. The chain carries TRBV29-1 and TRBJ2-3, with TRBD1 as a possible D gene (5 bases). Trimming cost V 6 bases and J 4 bases, with 17 bases left between them. Germline V gives CDR1 SQVTM, CDR2 ANQGSEA. The CDR3 is made up of 14 amino acids. CDR3 region: CSVQTQGNPDTQYF. In DNA, the CDR3 is TGCAGCGTCCAAACCCAGGGTAACCCAGATACGCAGTATTTT.

This chain links TRBV9 with TRBJ2-7, with TRBD1 matching over 7 bases. With V trimmed by 2 bases and J by 4 bases, 3 bases remained unmatched. The CDR3 consists of 13 residues. Germline V gene data show CDR1 as SGDLS and CDR2 as YYNGEE. For the CDR3, the DNA is TGTGCCAGCAGCGTGGGGGACAGTTACGAGCAGTACTTC. Residues: CASSVGDSYEQYF.

In this sample, this clone turned up once. The chain combines TRBV5-1 with TRBJ2-2; tentatively, D is TRBD2 (5 bases). Germline loops: CDR1 SGHRS, CDR2 YFSETQ. The germline V and J ends were trimmed by 0 bases and 0 bases, with 15 bases remaining between them. The CDR3 runs to 18 residues. The CDR3: CASSLGIFTGSNTGELFF. For the CDR3, the DNA is TGCGCCAGCAGCTTGGGGATATTTACGGGGTCGAACACCGGGGAGCTGTTTTTT.

This chain joins TRBV7-6 and TRBJ2-5, with TRBD1 matching over 7 bases. CDR1 and CDR2 from the germline V gene are SGHVS and FNYEAQ. After removal of 1 base from V and 5 bases from J, the junction contained 16 bases not matched to a gene. The length of the CDR3 is 18 residues. As DNA, the CDR3 is TGTGCCAGCAGCTTAGTATCCTACCCGAGGGGGCGCTCGGAGACCCAGTACTTC. Its protein is CASSLVSYPRGRSETQYF.

This sequence joins TRBV9 and TRBJ2-7, with a tentative D call TRBD1 (6 bases). This CDR3 contains 15 residues. Germline loops: CDR1 SGDLS, CDR2 YYNGEE. V lost 0 bases and J lost 0, with 10 bases in between. The CDR3 sequence is CASSVGDTTSYEQYF. The CDR3 bases are TGTGCCAGCAGCGTAGGGGACACTACCTCCTACGAGCAGTACTTC. Full variable domain (outside the CDR3, taken from reference TRBV9 and TRBJ2-7): DSGVTQTPKHLITATGQRVTLRCSPRSGDLSVYWYQQSLDQGLQFLIQYYNGEERAKGNILERFSAQQFPDLHSELNLSSLELGDSALYFCASSVGDTTSYEQYFGPGTRLTVT.

V is TRBV2 and J is TRBJ2-1; TRBD2 agrees at 13 bases. Germline assignment: CDR1 SNHLY and CDR2 FYNNEI. The length of the CDR3 is 15 residues. V lost 4 bases, J lost 7 bases, and 4 bases stayed unmatched. DNA for the CDR3: TGTGCCAGCAGTGGGTGGACTAGCGGGAGTAATGAGCAGTTCTTC. Its translation: CASSGWTSGSNEQFF.

The V gene is TRBV2, the J gene TRBJ2-1, with TRBD1 identical over 9 bases. V lost 10 bases to trimming and J lost 5 bases; unmatched junction nucleotides: 6. The CDR3 runs 13 residues. CDR1 and CDR2 (germline): SNHLY, FYNNEI. CDR3 in DNA: TGTGCCACCGCGGGACAGGGAAACAATGAGCAGTTCTTC. Protein product: CATAGQGNNEQFF.

This clone was counted a few times. This sequence joins TRBV7-2 and TRBJ1-1, with 7 bases aligning to TRBD1. Germline CDR1 reads SGHTA; CDR2 reads FQGNSA. Trimming at V came to 3 bases and at J to 8 bases, leaving 9 bases not matched to a gene. This CDR3 contains 14 residues. The CDR3 nucleotides read TGTGCCAGCAGCTTTGGACAGGCAACAGCCGAAGCTTTCTTT. It translates to CASSFGQATAEAFF.

V gene TRBV4-1 combines with J gene TRBJ1-1, with a weak D call TRBD1 (5 bases). Germline V gene data show CDR1 as MGHRA and CDR2 as YSYEKL. The CDR3 is made up of 15 amino acids. Between the trimmed V and J ends, which lost 4 bases and 4 bases, there was a span of 16 bases. The CDR3 coding sequence is TGCGCCAGCAGCCTTACCCTTGGGGGAGGCACTGAAGCTTTCTTT. The encoded protein is CASSLTLGGGTEAFF.

The rearrangement uses TRBV5-1 and TRBJ1-2, with 11 bases identical to TRBD1. This CDR3 has 15 residues. Losses at the gene ends were 4 bases for V and 6 bases for J; bases not matched to a gene: 8. From germline, CDR1 is SGHRS and CDR2 YFSETQ. The CDR3: CASSPGGTGGNGYTF. CDR3 coding DNA: TGCGCCAGCAGCCCCGGGGGGACAGGGGGTAATGGCTACACCTTC.